In its sample, the clone carrying this T cell receptor beta chain was seen once. Antigen unknown. The same CDR3 also results from other DNA sequences found in this sample. Selected positively for CCR7 and CD45RO-negative, naive CD8 cells excluded terminally differentiated effector memory CD45RA+ cells. Healthy and HIV-negative, the adult donors had no recent acute infections or vaccinations. This sample is part of a study of shared clonotypes between healthy human individuals. Study-wide background: The plates for each donor numbered three CD4 naive, three CD4 memory, two CD8 naive and one CD8 memory. The study's findings and limits: It was observed that approximately 5% of naive CD4 clonotypes were shared across several donors.

Here immunoSEQ multiplex PCR was the method, and the copy in TCRdb shows in-frame clones only, minus some. The sample includes around 1.9 million clones, 90% to 95% of them seen just once. Germline assignment: CDR1 MNHEY and CDR2 SMNVEV (reference sequence). The CDR3 is made up of 14 amino acids. The trim removed 6 bases at V and 0 bases at J, leaving 3 bases unmatched. This chain uses TRBV27 with TRBJ2-7; TRBD1 matches at 9 bases. The sample was naive CD8+ T cells from PBMCs. This TCR was recovered from a man aged 18 to 30 in good health. Some clones in this sample may be carry-over from other donors' samples. CDR3 DNA: TGTGCCAGCAGCGACAGGGGGGGCTCCTACGAGCAGTACTTC. This encodes CASSDRGGSYEQYF.